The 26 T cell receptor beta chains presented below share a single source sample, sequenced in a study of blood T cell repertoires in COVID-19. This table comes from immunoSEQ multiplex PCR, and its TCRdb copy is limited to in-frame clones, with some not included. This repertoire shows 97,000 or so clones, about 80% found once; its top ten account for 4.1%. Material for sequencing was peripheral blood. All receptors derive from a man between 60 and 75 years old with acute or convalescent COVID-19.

CDR3 bases: TGTGCCAGCAGCGGCTCTAGCGGGAGTTCGAATGAGCAGTTCTTC. This translates into CASSGSSGSSNEQFF. The V gene is TRBV9, the J gene TRBJ2-1; 10 bases agree with TRBD2. This CDR3 spans 15 amino acids. The junction had 7 bases not matched to a gene; V was cut back by 3 bases and J by 7 bases. Looked up from germline, CDR1 is SGDLS and CDR2 is YYNGEE.

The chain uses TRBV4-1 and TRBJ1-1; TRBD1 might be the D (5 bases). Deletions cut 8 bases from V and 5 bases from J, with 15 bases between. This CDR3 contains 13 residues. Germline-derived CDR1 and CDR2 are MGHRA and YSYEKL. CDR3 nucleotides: TGCGCCAGCCGGTCAGGGCGGGGGACTGAAGCTTTCTTT. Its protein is CASRSGRGTEAFF.

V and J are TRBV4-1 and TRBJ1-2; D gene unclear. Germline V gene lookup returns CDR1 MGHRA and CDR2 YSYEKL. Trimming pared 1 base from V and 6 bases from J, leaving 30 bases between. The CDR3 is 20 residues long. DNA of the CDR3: TGCGCCAGCAGCCAAGTATCTGTGTTAAGGCAGGCCGAATCCTCAAATGGCTACACCTTC. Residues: CASSQVSVLRQAESSNGYTF.

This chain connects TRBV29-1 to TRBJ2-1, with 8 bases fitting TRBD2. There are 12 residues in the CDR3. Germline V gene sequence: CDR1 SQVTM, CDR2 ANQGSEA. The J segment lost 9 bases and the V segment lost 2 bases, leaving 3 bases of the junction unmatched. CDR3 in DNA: TGCAGCGTTGAACGGGAGGGGCGTGAGCAGTTCTTC. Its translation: CSVEREGREQFF.

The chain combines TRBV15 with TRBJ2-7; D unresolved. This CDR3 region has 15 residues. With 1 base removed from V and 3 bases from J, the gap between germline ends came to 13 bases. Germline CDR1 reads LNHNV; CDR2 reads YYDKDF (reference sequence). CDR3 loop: CATSRAPLSGYEQYV. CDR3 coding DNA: TGTGCCACCAGCAGAGCCCCGTTATCGGGCTACGAGCAGTACGTC.

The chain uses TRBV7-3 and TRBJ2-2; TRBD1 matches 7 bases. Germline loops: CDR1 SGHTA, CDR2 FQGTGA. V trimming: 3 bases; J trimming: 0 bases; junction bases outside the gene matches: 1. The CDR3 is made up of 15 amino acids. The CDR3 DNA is TGTGCCAGCAGCTTCGGGACAGCGAACACCGGGGAGCTGTTTTTT. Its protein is CASSFGTANTGELFF.

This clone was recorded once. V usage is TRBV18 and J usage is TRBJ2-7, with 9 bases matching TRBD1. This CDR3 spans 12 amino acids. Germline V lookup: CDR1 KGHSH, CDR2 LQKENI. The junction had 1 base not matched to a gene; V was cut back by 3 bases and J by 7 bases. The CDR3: CASSPTGGEQYV. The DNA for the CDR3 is TGTGCCAGCTCACCGACAGGGGGGGAGCAGTACGTC.

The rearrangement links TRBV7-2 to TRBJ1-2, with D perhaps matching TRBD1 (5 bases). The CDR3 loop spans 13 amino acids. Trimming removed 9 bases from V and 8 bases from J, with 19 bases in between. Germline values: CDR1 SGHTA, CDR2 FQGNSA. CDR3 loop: CASSPDSQRGYTF. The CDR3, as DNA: TGTGCCAGTTCCCCCGACAGCCAACGGGGCTACACCTTC.

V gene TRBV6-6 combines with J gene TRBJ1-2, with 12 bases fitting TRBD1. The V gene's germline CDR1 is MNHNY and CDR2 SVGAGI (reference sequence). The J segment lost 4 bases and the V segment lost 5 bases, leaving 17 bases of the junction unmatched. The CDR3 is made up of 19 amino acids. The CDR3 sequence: CASSPPFLSGQGAGYGYTF. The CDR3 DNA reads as TGTGCCAGCAGTCCACCATTCCTATCGGGACAGGGGGCAGGCTATGGCTACACCTTC.

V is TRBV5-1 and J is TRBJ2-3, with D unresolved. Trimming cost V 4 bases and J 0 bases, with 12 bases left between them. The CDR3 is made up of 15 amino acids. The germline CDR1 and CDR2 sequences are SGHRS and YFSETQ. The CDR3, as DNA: TGCGCCAGCAGCGTACTGAGGCCTAGCACAGATACGCAGTATTTT. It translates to CASSVLRPSTDTQYF.

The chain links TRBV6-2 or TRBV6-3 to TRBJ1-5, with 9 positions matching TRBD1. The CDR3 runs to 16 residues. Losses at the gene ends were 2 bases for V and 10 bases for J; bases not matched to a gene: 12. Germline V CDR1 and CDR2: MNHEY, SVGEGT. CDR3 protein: CASSYPTGGADVPQHF. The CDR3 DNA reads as TGTGCCAGCAGTTACCCAACAGGGGGCGCGGATGTACCCCAGCATTTT.

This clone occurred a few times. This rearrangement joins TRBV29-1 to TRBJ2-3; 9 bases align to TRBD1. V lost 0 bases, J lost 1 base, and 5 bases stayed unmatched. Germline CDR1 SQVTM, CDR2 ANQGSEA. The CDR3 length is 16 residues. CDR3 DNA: TGCAGCGTTGAAGATCAGCGGACAGGGGGCACAGATACGCAGTATTTT. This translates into CSVEDQRTGGTDTQYF.

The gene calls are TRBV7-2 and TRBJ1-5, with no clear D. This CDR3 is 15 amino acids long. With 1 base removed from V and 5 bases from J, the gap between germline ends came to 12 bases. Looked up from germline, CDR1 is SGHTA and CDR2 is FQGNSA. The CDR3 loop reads CASSLGQVMDQPQHF. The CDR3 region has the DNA TGTGCCAGCAGCTTAGGCCAGGTAATGGATCAGCCCCAGCATTTT.

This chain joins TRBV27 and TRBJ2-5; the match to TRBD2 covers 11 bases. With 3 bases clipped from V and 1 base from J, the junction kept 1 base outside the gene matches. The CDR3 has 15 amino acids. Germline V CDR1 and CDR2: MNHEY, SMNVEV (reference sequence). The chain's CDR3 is CASSFLAGGQETQYF. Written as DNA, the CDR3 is TGTGCCAGCAGTTTCCTAGCGGGGGGCCAAGAGACCCAGTACTTC.

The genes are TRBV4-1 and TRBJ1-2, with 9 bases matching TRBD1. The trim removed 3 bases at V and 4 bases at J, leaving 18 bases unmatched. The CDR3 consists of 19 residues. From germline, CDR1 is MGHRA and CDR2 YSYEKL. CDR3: CASSHDPGTGFRLGYGYTF. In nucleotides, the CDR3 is TGCGCCAGCAGCCACGACCCCGGGACAGGGTTCCGTCTTGGCTATGGCTACACCTTC.

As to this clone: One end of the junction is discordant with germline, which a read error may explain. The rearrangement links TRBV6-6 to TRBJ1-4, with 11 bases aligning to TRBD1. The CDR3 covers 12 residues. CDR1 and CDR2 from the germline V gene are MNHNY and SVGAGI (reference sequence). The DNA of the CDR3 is TGTGCCAGCAGCAACCTGGGACAGGGGGGTTCTTTT. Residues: CASSNLGQGGSF.

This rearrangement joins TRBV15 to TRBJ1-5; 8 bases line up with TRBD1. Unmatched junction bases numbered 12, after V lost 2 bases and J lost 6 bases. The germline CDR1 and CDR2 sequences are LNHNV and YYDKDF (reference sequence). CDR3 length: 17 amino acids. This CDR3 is CATSRPGQGHLGQPQHF. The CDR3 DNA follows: TGTGCCACCAGCAGACCCGGACAGGGCCATCTTGGTCAGCCCCAGCATTTT.

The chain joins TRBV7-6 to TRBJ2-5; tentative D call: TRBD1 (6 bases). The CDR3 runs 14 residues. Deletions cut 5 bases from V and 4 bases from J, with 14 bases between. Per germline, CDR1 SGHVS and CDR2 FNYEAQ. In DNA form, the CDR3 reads TGTGCCAGCAGCCCAGTGGCAGGGGCAGAGACCCAGTACTTC. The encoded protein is CASSPVAGAETQYF.

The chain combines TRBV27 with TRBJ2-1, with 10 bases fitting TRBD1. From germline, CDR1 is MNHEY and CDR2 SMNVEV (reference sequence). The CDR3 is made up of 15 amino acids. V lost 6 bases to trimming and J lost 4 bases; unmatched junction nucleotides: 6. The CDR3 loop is CASSYRDRGYNEQFF. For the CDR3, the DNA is TGTGCCAGCAGCTACCGGGACAGGGGATACAATGAGCAGTTCTTC.

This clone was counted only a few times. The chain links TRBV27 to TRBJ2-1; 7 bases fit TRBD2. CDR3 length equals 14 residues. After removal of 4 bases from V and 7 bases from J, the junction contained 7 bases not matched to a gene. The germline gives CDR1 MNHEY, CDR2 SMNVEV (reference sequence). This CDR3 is CASSSQRGRNEQFF. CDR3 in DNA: TGTGCCAGCAGTTCCCAGCGGGGCCGGAATGAGCAGTTCTTC.

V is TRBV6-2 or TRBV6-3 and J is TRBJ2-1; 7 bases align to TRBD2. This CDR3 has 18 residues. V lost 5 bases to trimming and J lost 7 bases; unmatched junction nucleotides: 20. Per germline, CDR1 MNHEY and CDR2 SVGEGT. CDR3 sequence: CASSATLSGLGSTNEQFF. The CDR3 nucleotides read TGTGCCAGCAGTGCCACCCTTTCCGGACTAGGCAGCACAAATGAGCAGTTCTTC.

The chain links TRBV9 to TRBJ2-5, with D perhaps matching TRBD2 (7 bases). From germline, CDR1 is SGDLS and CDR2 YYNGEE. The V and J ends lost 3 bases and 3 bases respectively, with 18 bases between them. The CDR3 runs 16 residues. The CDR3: CASSGGGIAGKETQYF. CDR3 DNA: TGTGCCAGCAGCGGAGGGGGTATAGCGGGTAAAGAGACCCAGTACTTC.

The DNA of the CDR3 is TGCGCCAGCAGCCAAGTCCAGTCCCAGGGGAAGGATGGCTACACCTTC. It specifies CASSQVQSQGKDGYTF. The V and J genes are TRBV4-1 and TRBJ1-2, with D maybe TRBD1 (6 bases). The germline V and J ends were trimmed by 1 base and 6 bases, with 18 bases remaining between them. Germline CDR1 MGHRA, CDR2 YSYEKL. This CDR3 spans 16 amino acids.

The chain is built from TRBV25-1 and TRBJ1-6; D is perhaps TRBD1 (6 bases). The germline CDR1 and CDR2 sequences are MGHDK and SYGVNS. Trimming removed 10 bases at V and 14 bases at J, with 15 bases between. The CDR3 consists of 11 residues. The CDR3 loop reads CATLQGIALHF. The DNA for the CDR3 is TGTGCCACCTTACAGGGTATAGCCCTCCACTTT.

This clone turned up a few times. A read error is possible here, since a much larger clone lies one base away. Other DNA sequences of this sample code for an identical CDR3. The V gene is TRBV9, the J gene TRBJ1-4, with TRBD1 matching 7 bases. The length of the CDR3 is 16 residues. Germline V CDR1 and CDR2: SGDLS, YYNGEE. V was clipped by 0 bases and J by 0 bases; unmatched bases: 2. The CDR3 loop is CASSVGQGATNEKLFF. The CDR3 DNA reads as TGTGCCAGCAGCGTAGGTCAGGGGGCAACTAATGAAAAACTGTTTTTT.

The CDR3 bases are TGTGCCACCTTCGGGTTTTATCGAAACACCATATATTTT. It specifies CATFGFYRNTIYF. This sequence joins TRBV7-9 and TRBJ1-3, with D unclear. The germline V gene has CDR1 SEHNR and CDR2 FQNEAQ (reference sequence). Trimming cost V 10 bases and J 5 bases, with 15 bases left between them. The CDR3 sequence is 13 residues long.